This TCR beta chain was identified during a study of blood T cell repertoires in COVID-19. At the level of the study: Samples of COVID-19 (acute and convalescent) were obtained from the United States, Italy and Spain. Sources were T cells, B-cell-depleted T cells, or PBMCs; the material itself was cDNA or gDNA.

The V end lost 1 base, the J end lost 0 bases, and 8 bases lay between the germline ends. The CDR3 spans 14 residues. Per the germline V gene, CDR1 is SGHDT and CDR2 is YYEEEE. Study processing details: Reference gene primers were amplified, and this amplification served to estimate nucleated cell counts. The repertoire was sequenced with immunoSEQ multiplex PCR; TCRdb's copy has only in-frame clones and lacks some. V, J and clone size reflect that table, while D and trimming were determined from the DNA. The sample includes over 150,000 clones, 70% to 90% of them seen just once. The source material was peripheral blood. The chain carries TRBV5-6 and TRBJ2-7, with D hard to call. The receptor was isolated from a man aged 50-60 years with active or convalescent COVID-19. The chain's CDR3 is CASSLQNPSYEQYF. The CDR3 DNA reads TGTGCCAGCAGCTTGCAAAATCCCTCCTACGAGCAGTACTTC.